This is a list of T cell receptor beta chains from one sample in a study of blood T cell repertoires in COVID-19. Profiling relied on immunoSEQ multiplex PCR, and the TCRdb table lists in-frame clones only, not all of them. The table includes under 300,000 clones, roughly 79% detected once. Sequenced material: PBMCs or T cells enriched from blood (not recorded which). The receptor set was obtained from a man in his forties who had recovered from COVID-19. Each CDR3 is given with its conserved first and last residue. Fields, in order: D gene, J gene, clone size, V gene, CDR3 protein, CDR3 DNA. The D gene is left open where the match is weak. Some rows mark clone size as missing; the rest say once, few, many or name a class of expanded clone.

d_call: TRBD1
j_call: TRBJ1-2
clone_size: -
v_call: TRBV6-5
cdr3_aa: CASLGDREDYTF
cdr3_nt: TGTGCCAGCCTTGGAGACAGGGAGGACTACACCTTC

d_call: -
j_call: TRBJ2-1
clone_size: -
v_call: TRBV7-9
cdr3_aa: CASSSGIPREQFF
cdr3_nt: TGTGCCAGCAGCTCCGGGATTCCTAGGGAGCAGTTCTTC

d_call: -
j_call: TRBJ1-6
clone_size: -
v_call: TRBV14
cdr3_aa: CASSGFTGYNSPLHF
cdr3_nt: TGTGCCAGCAGCGGGTTCACAGGATATAATTCACCCCTCCACTTT

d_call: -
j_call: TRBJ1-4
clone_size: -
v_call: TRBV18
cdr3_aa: CASSGREEKLFF
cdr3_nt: TGTGCCAGCTCGGGCCGGGAAGAAAAACTGTTTTTT

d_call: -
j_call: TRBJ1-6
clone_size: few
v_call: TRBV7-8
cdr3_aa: CASSLVGGEGSPLHF
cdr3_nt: TGTGCCAGCAGCTTAGTTGGGGGGGAGGGTTCACCCCTCCACTTT

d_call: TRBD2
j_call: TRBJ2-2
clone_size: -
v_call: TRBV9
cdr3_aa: CASSVGLSGGYTGELFF
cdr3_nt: TGTGCCAGCAGCGTAGGTCTTAGCGGGGGTTACACCGGGGAGCTGTTTTTT

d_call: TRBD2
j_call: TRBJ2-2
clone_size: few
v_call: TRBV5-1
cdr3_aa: CASSLTSGSNTGELFF
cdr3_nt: TGCGCCAGCAGCCTGACTAGCGGGAGTAACACCGGGGAGCTGTTTTTT

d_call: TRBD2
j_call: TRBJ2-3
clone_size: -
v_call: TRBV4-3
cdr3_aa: CASSHQRGRSDTQYF
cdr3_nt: TGCGCCAGCAGCCACCAGCGGGGGAGGTCGGATACGCAGTATTTT

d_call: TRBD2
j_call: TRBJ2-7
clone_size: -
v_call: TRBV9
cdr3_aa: CASSLGGGWSNEQYF
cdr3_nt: TGTGCCAGCAGCCTCGGGGGGGGCTGGTCTAACGAGCAGTACTTC

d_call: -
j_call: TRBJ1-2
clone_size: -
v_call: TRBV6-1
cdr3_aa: CASSERTGGRQDYGYTF
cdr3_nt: TGTGCCAGCAGTGAGCGAACCGGGGGTCGCCAGGACTATGGCTACACCTTC

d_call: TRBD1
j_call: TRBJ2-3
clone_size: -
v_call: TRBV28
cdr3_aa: CASSGTGGRTQYF
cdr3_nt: TGTGCCAGCAGTGGGACAGGGGGGAGAACGCAGTATTTT

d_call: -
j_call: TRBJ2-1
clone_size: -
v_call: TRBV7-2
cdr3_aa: CASSSGLPGDEQFF
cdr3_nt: TGTGCCAGCAGCTCGGGACTGCCGGGGGATGAGCAGTTCTTC

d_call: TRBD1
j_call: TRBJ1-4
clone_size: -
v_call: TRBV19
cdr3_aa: CASSIRQGGEKLFF
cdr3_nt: TGTGCCAGTAGTATCCGACAGGGCGGTGAAAAACTGTTTTTT

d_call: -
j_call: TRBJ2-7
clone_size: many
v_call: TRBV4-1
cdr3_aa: CASSHPGGGSFSYEQYF
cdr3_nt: TGCGCCAGCAGCCATCCGGGGGGCGGGTCTTTTTCCTACGAGCAGTACTTC

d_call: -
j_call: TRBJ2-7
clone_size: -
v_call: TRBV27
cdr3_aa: CASSLTGLSYEQYF
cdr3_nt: TGTGCCAGCAGTTTGACAGGCCTATCCTACGAGCAGTACTTC

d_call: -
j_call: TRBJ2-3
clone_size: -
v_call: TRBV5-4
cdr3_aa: CASSLARGRSDTQYF
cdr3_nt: TGTGCCAGCAGCTTGGCCAGGGGCAGGTCAGATACGCAGTATTTT

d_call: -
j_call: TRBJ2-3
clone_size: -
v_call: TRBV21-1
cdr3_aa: CASSPIPFTRRYSTDTQYF
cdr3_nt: TGTGCCAGCAGCCCGATCCCCTTTACGCGGCGGTATAGCACAGATACGCAGTATTTT

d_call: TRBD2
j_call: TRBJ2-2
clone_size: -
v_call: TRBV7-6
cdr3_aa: CASSLVPPAGVPEELFF
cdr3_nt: TGTGCCAGCAGCCTCGTACCCCCAGCGGGAGTGCCTGAGGAGCTGTTTTTT

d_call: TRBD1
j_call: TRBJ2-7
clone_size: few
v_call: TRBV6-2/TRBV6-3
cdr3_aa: CASSYGNRGWEQYF
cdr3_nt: TGTGCCAGCAGTTACGGAAACAGGGGGTGGGAGCAGTACTTC

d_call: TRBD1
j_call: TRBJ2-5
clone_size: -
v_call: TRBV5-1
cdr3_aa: CASSFGGQQSKGTQYF
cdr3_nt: TGCGCCAGCAGCTTTGGGGGACAGCAATCTAAAGGGACCCAGTACTTC

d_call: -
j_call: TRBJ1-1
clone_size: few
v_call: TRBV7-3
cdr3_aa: CASNSGREKAFF
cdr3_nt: TGTGCCAGCAACTCGGGCAGGGAAAAAGCTTTCTTT

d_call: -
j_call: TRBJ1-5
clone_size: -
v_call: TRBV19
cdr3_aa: CASSTKPSLDIRPQHF
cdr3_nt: TGTGCCAGTAGCACGAAACCTTCGCTGGACATCAGGCCCCAGCATTTT

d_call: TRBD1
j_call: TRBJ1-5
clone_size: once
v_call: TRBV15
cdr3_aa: CATSREYPRDRGGQPQHF
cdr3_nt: TGTGCCACCAGCAGAGAATACCCCCGGGACAGGGGGGGGCAGCCCCAGCATTTT

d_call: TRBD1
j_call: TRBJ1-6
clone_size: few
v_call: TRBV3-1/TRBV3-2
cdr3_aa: CASSLLGTGESPLHF
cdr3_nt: TGTGCCAGCAGCCTCCTAGGGACAGGGGAATCACCCCTCCACTTT

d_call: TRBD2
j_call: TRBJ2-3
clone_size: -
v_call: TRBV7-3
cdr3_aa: CASSLGGTGGSDTQYF
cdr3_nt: TGTGCCAGCAGCTTAGGGGGTACGGGAGGGTCAGATACGCAGTATTTT

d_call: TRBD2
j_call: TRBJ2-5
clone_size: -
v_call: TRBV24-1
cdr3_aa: CATSDRLGLAQETQYF
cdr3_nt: TGTGCCACCAGTGATCGCCTAGGACTAGCCCAAGAGACCCAGTACTTC

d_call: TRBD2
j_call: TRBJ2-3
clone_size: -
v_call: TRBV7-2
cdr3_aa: CASSFSGGRTDTQYF
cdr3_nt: TGTGCCAGCAGCTTTAGCGGGGGGCGCACAGATACGCAGTATTTT